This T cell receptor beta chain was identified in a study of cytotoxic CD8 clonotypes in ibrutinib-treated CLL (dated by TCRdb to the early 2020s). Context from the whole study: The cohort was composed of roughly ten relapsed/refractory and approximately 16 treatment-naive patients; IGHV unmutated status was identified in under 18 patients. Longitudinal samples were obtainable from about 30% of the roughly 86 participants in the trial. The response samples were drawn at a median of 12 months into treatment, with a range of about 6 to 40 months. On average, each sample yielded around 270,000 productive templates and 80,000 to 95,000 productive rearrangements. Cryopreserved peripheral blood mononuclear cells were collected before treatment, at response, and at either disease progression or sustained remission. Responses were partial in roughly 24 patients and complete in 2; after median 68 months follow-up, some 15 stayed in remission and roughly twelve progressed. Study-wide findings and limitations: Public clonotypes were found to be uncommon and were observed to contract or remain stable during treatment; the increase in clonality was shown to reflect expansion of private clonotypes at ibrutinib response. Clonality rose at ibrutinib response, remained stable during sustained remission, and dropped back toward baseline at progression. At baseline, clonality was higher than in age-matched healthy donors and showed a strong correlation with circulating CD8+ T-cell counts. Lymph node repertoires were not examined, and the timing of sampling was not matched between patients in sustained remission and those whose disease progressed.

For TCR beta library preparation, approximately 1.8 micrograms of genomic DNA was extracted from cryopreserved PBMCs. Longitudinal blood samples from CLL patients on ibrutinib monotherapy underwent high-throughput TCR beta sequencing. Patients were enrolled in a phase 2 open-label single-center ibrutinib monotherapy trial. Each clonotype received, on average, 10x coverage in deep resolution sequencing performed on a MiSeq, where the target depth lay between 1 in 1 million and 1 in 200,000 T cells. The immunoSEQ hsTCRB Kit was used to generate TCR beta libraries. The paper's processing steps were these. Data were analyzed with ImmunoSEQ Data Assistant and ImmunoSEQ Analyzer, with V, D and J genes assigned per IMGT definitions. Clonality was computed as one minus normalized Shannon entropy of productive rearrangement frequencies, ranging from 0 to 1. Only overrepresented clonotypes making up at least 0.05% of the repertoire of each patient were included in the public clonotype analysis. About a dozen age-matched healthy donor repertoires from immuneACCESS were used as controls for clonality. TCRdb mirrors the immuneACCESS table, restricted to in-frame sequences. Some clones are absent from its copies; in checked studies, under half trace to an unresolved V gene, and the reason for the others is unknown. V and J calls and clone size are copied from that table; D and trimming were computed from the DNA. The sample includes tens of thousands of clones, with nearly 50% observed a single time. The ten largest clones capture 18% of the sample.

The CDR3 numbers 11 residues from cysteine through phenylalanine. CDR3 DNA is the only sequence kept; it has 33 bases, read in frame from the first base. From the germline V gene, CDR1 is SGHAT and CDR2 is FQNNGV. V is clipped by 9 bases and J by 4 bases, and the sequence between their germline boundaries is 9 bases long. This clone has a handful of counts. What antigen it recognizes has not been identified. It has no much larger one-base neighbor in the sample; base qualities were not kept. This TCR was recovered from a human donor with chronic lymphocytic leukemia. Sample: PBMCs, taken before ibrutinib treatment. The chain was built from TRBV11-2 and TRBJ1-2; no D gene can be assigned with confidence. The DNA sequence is TGTGCCAGACCCGTCTCCTATGGCTACACCTTC. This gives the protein CARPVSYGYTF.